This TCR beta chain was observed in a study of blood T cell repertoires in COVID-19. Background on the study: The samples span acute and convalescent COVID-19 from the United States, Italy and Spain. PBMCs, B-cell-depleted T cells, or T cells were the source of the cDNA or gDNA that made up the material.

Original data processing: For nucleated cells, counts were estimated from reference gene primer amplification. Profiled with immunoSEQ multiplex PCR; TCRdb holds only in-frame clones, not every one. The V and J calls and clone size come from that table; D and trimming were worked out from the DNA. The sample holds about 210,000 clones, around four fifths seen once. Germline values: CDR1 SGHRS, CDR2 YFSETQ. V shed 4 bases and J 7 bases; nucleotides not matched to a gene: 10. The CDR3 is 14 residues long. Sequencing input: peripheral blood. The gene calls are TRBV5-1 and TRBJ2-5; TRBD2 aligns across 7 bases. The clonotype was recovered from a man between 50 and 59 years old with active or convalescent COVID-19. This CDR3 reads CASSLLAAQGTQYF. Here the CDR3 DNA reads TGCGCCAGCAGCCTTCTAGCGGCTCAGGGGACCCAGTACTTC.